The present TCR beta chain was sequenced within a study of CD8 T cells in Susac syndrome. Study-level information: Within the sequenced Susac syndrome patient group, roughly 6 exhibited active disease and roughly eight were in remission. Study results and limitations: Clonal CD8+ expansion in Susac was highest in TEMRA cells and active patients.

Random hexamers served to reverse transcribe about 0.5 to 1 ug RNA. From the immunoSEQ multiplex PCR reads, TCRdb called clonotypes with MiXCR, one entry per CDR3 protein. The sample holds roughly 76,000 distinct CDR3 sequences, approximately 93% seen once. On this clonotype itself: What it binds is unknown.

Sequences were obtained from CD8+ T cells from PBMCs. This receptor was identified in a human donor with Susac syndrome.

The CDR3 loop reads CASSPGTSGRSYEQYF. DNA of the CDR3: TGTGCCAGCAGTCCCGGGACTAGCGGGAGGAGTTACGAGCAGTACTTC. J is TRBJ2-7 and V is TRBV28; TRBD2 matches 15 bases. This CDR3 has 16 amino acids. V shed 5 bases and J 4 bases; nucleotides not matched to a gene: 6. Per the germline V gene, CDR1 is MDHEN and CDR2 is SYDVKM.